This note documents a single TCR beta chain sequence. Sequencing used immunoSEQ multiplex PCR; TCRdb keeps in-frame clones, though not all of them. The data hold some 65,000 clones, with roughly 97% observed a single time. The data belong to a study of cytomegalovirus exposure and HLA in healthy donors. Germline CDR1 reads LGHNT; CDR2 reads FRNRAP. This CDR3 comprises 13 residues. Trimming took 4 bases from V and 8 from J, leaving 14 bases between them. This clonotype was obtained from a man aged 18 to 29 in good health and CMV-seronegative. Sequencing was done on a sample of PBMCs. V and J are TRBV12-5 and TRBJ1-2, with D perhaps TRBD1 (5 bases). DNA of the CDR3: TGTGCTAGTGGTTCCAGCGGGGGGAAAGGCTACACCTTC. Protein: CASGSSGGKGYTF.